This entry describes one T cell receptor beta chain. The sample belongs to a study of blood T cell repertoires in COVID-19. Study information: The samples span acute and convalescent COVID-19 from the United States, Italy and Spain. PBMCs, B-cell-depleted T cells, or T cells provided the cDNA or gDNA that made up the material.

The V gene's germline CDR1 is SGHRS and CDR2 YFSETQ. V shed 7 bases and J 7 bases; nucleotides not matched to a gene: 3. CDR3 length equals 12 residues. The authors' processing: Reference gene primers were amplified, and this amplification served to estimate nucleated cell counts. Only in-frame clones appear in the TCRdb table, and some are missing; sequencing was by immunoSEQ multiplex PCR. V, J and clone size were drawn from that table, and D and trimming were deduced from the DNA. The data show under 100,000 clones, approximately 88% seen once. The rearrangement uses TRBV5-1 and TRBJ1-5; 9 nucleotides agree with TRBD1. Sequencing was performed on peripheral blood. The sequence came from a woman in her seventies with acute or convalescent COVID-19. In DNA, the CDR3 is TGCGCCAGCCCGACAGGGGGGCAGCCCCAGCATTTT. It translates to CASPTGGQPQHF.